The 10 T cell receptor beta chains listed next were all sequenced from one sample in a study of tissue T cells after allogeneic stem cell transplantation. Method: immunoSEQ multiplex PCR; TCRdb's copy keeps in-frame clones and lacks some. The sample records roughly 8,100 clones, approximately 40% being singletons. Time point meaning: mouse harvest day 14 after allogeneic transplant. Each mouse received 10^7 T-cell-depleted marrow cells plus 10^6 splenic CD5+ T cells by tail vein. Sequences were obtained from skin. These receptors came from a female BALB/c mouse given C57BL/6 T cells with graft-versus-host disease after an allogeneic hematopoietic cell transplant.

This clone is labeled medium-sized. Mouse names are used for the genes. The read is 1 residue too short to cover the CDR3 end, so that end is filled in from the germline J gene. V and J are TRBV23 and TRBJ2-7; TRBD2 is the table's D call and was not checked against the DNA. The CDR3 covers 15 residues. The germline CDR1 and CDR2 sequences are KGHTA and FQNQQP. The CDR3 spells CSSSQGLRSSYEQYF. The sequenced CDR3 bases are TGCTCCAGCAGTCAAGGACTGAGGAGCTCCTATGAACAGTAC.

Note on this clone: Genes here carry mouse names. The sequenced fragment ends 1 residue before the CDR3 boundary, so the rest is inferred from the germline J gene. The genes are TRBV3 and TRBJ1-1; TRBD1 matches at 7 bases. This CDR3 comprises 16 residues. The germline V gene has CDR1 SNHLY and CDR2 FYNGKV (reference sequence). After removal of 4 bases from V and 0 bases from J, the junction contained 8 bases not matched to a gene. Incomplete CDR3 DNA: TGTGCCAGCAGCTCACAGGGGAAGGGCGCAAACACAGAAGTCTTC. It encodes CASSSQGKGANTEVF. Given in full, the CDR3 is CASSSQGKGANTEVFF. Together with reference TRBV3 and TRBJ1-1, the CDR3 gives the full variable domain: GPKVLQIPSHQIIDMGQMVTLNCDPVSNHLYFYWYKQILGQQMEFLVNFYNGKVMEKSKLFKDQFSVERPDGSYFTLKIQPTALEDSAVYFCASSSQGKGANTEVFFGKGTRLTVV.

This clone is medium-sized within its sample. Each gene name is a mouse one. The read stops 1 residue short of the end of the CDR3; the missing end is completed from the germline J gene. V gene TRBV13-2 combines with J gene TRBJ2-7, with D uncertain. V shed 1 base and J shed 0 bases, with 5 bases lying between them. The CDR3 totals 13 residues. The germline V gene encodes CDR1 NNHNN and CDR2 SYGAGS (reference sequence). The CDR3 is CASGDRSSYEQYF. CDR3 DNA (partial): TGTGCCAGCGGTGATAGGAGCTCCTATGAACAGTAC.

This clone was counted once. Gene names are mouse gene names. The read comes to an end 1 residue before the CDR3 does, leaving the germline J gene to fill in the end. The V and J genes are TRBV20 and TRBJ2-7, with 8 bases that match TRBD2. Germline trimming cut 0 bases from V and 3 bases from J; bases unmatched to any gene: 1. This CDR3 has 13 residues. Germline V CDR1 and CDR2: GFQATS, STVNSAI. The CDR3 is CGARDWGVYEQYF. CDR3 bases read: TGTGGTGCTAGGGACTGGGGGGTCTATGAACAGTAC.

As for this clone: Gene labels here are mouse ones. The read ends 1 residue early relative to the CDR3; the germline J gene fills the gap. V and J are TRBV13-1 and TRBJ1-1, with D tentatively TRBD1 (6 bases). The CDR3 covers 14 residues. The germline CDR1 and CDR2 sequences are NSHNY and SYGAGN. Trimming left V 1 base short and J 3 bases short, with 10 bases between. The CDR3 protein is CASSDQGLDTEVFF. The DNA read from the CDR3 is TGTGCCAGCAGTGATCAGGGGCTAGACACAGAAGTCTTC.

This clone is deemed medium-sized (0.01 to 0.1%). Germline and genes here are mouse. Read sequence stops 1 residue before the CDR3 end, and the germline J gene provides the missing end. V and J are TRBV26 and TRBJ1-2; maybe TRBD1 (6 bases). Trimming took off 0 bases at V and 4 bases at J, with 9 bases between the two ends. Germline V gene lookup returns CDR1 KGHPV and CDR2 FQNQEV (reference sequence). The CDR3 covers 14 residues. This CDR3 reads CASSLSGAGSDYTF. The DNA read from the CDR3 is TGTGCCAGCAGTCTGTCGGGGGCTGGCTCCGACTACACC. Variable domain in full (rest from reference TRBV26 and TRBJ1-2): NSKVIQTPRYLVKGQGQKAKMRCIPEKGHPVVFWYQQNKNNEFKFLINFQNQEVLQQIDMTEKRFSAECPSNSPCSLEIQSSEAGDSALYLCASSLSGAGSDYTFGSGTRLLVI.

Concerning this clone itself: These gene names are mouse names. The read comes to an end 1 residue before the CDR3 does, leaving the germline J gene to fill in the end. The chain uses TRBV26 and TRBJ1-1; D might be TRBD1 (6 bases). The germline V gene encodes CDR1 KGHPV and CDR2 FQNQEV (reference sequence). The CDR3 contains 13 residues. Deletions cut 4 bases from V and 5 bases from J, with 11 bases between. The CDR3 region is CASSPARGTEVFF. The sequenced CDR3 bases are TGTGCCAGCAGTCCGGCAAGGGGGACAGAAGTCTTC.

This clone was counted a few times. Gene labels here are mouse ones. The missing CDR3 end, 1 residue past where the read stops, is filled in from the germline J gene. Different DNA sequences within this sample yield the same CDR3. The V and J genes are TRBV26 and TRBJ1-1; TRBD1 aligns across 10 bases. Germline CDR1 is KGHPV and CDR2 is FQNQEV (reference sequence). The CDR3 contains 14 residues. V lost 6 bases to trimming and J lost 2 bases; unmatched junction nucleotides: 3. The CDR3: CASSRQGANTEVFF. The CDR3 bases that were read are TGTGCCAGCAGCCGACAGGGGGCTAACACAGAAGTCTTC.

A few counts support this clone. Genes and germline come from the mouse. The read terminates 1 residue before the CDR3 end, so the remaining end is supplied by the germline J gene. The chain is built from TRBV31 and TRBJ2-3; maybe TRBD1 (6 bases). V was clipped by 0 bases and J by 0 bases, with 10 bases between them. The CDR3 has 15 residues. The germline CDR1 and CDR2 sequences are GKSSPN and SITVG. CDR3: CAWSLGTNSAETLYF. The sequenced CDR3 bases are TGTGCCTGGAGTCTAGGGACAAATAGTGCAGAAACGCTGTAT.

A few counts support this clone. Mouse gene names and germline throughout. The read gets to within 1 residue of the CDR3 end, and the germline J gene fills in the rest. This chain links TRBV31 with TRBJ1-4; 7 nucleotides agree with TRBD1. V trimming: 0 bases; J trimming: 4 bases; junction bases outside the gene matches: 2. From germline, CDR1 is GKSSPN and CDR2 SITVG. The CDR3 is 14 residues long. CDR3 region: CAWSLGQYNERLFF. Partial CDR3 DNA: TGTGCCTGGAGTCTGGGACAGTACAACGAAAGATTATTT.